Following are 28 T cell receptor beta chains from one sample sequenced in a study of blood T cell repertoires in COVID-19. Clones were sequenced by immunoSEQ multiplex PCR, and TCRdb holds only the in-frame ones, with some missing. The table includes 150,000 or so clones, approximately 83% detected once. Source material: peripheral blood. These receptors all come from a woman older than 75 with acute or convalescent COVID-19.

The J gene is TRBJ1-1, the V gene TRBV19; the D gene is possibly TRBD1 (5 bases). With 2 bases removed from V and 7 bases from J, the gap between germline ends came to 14 bases. The CDR3 consists of 14 residues. Germline V gene sequence: CDR1 LNHDA, CDR2 SQIVND (reference sequence). The CDR3 DNA follows: TGTGCCAGTAGTATACCTTGGGGGGTCGGTGAAGCTTTCTTT. Its protein product is CASSIPWGVGEAFF.

The chain couples TRBV7-8 to TRBJ1-1; no definite D call. The CDR3 loop spans 15 amino acids. Trimming stripped 1 base from V and 4 bases from J, with 13 bases between. Germline V CDR1 and CDR2: SGHVS, FQNEAQ. The CDR3 nucleotides read TGTGCCAGCAGCTTAGGGACGGGAAGGCGCACTGAAGCTTTCTTT. It is translated as CASSLGTGRRTEAFF.

The J gene is TRBJ1-6, the V gene TRBV7-2; 7 nucleotides agree with TRBD1. CDR3 length equals 15 residues. The germline gives CDR1 SGHTA, CDR2 FQGNSA. Losses at the gene ends were 5 bases for V and 7 bases for J; bases not matched to a gene: 8. Here the CDR3 DNA reads TGTGCCAGCAGCCGGCAGGGGGGAGAGAATTCACCCCTCCACTTT. This gives the protein CASSRQGGENSPLHF. The whole variable domain, filled in from reference TRBV7-2 and TRBJ1-6, reads GAGVSQSPSNKVTEKGKDVELRCDPISGHTALYWYRQSLGQGLEFLIYFQGNSAPDKSGLPSDRFSAERTGGSVSTLTIQRTQQEDSAVYLCASSRQGGENSPLHFGNGTRLTVT.

CDR3 sequence (DNA): TGTGCCAGCTCCCCCAGGGTCGGGGGCACTGAAGCTTTCTTT. Translation gives CASSPRVGGTEAFF. This chain joins TRBV18 and TRBJ1-1, with D perhaps TRBD1 (5 bases). Germline-derived CDR1 and CDR2 are KGHSH and LQKENI. Trimming stripped 6 bases from V and 4 bases from J, with 15 bases between. There are 14 residues in the CDR3. The full variable domain, with the rest looked up from reference TRBV18 and TRBJ1-1, is NAGVMQNPRHLVRRRGQEARLRCSPMKGHSHVYWYRQLPEEGLKFMVYLQKENIIDESGMPKERFSAEFPKEGPSILRIQQVVRGDSAAYFCASSPRVGGTEAFFGQGTRLTVV.

In its sample, this clone was seen once. The V gene is TRBV5-1, the J gene TRBJ1-2, with TRBD1 matching 8 bases. The V gene end was trimmed by 4 bases and the J gene end by 5 bases; junction bases not matched to a gene: 7. This CDR3 has 14 residues. Germline CDR1 SGHRS, CDR2 YFSETQ. DNA of the CDR3: TGCGCCAGCAGCCTTACAACAGGGGGTTATGGCTACACCTTC. This encodes CASSLTTGGYGYTF.

This CDR3 is CASISRDRDTEAFF. The CDR3 nucleotides read TGTGCCAGCATCTCCCGGGACAGGGACACTGAAGCTTTCTTT. This chain links TRBV5-8 with TRBJ1-1, with TRBD1 matching 9 bases. The CDR3 is 14 residues long. Germline V gene sequence: CDR1 SGHTS, CDR2 YDEGEE. Trimming removed 6 bases from V and 3 bases from J; junction bases left unmatched: 6.

The chain couples TRBV29-1 to TRBJ2-7, with 8 positions matching TRBD2. The germline CDR1 and CDR2 sequences are SQVTM and ANQGSEA. V trimming: 3 bases; J trimming: 4 bases; junction bases outside the gene matches: 5. There are 13 residues in the CDR3. The CDR3 bases are TGCAGCGTTGAGTCGGGAGGGGCGTACGAGCAGTACTTC. Its translation is CSVESGGAYEQYF.

CDR3 sequence: CASRPDRGPDGYTF. DNA of the CDR3: TGTGCCAGCAGGCCCGACAGGGGGCCCGATGGCTACACCTTC. V gene TRBV2 combines with J gene TRBJ1-2; 10 bases align to TRBD1. The CDR3 sequence is 14 residues long. Germline V gives CDR1 SNHLY, CDR2 FYNNEI. Unmatched junction bases numbered 7, after V lost 6 bases and J lost 6 bases.

The V and J genes are TRBV7-3 and TRBJ2-1, with 9 bases identical to TRBD2. Germline V CDR1 and CDR2: SGHTA, FQGTGA. V shed 4 bases, J shed 4 bases, and the junction held 5 bases outside the gene matches. The CDR3 runs to 15 residues. The CDR3 region is CASSSLAGPYNEQFF. The DNA for the CDR3 is TGTGCCAGCAGCTCTCTAGCGGGACCTTACAATGAGCAGTTCTTC.

The rearrangement links TRBV7-2 to TRBJ2-3; possibly TRBD2 for D (5 bases). V was pared by 3 bases and J by 3 bases, with 13 bases between. The germline gives CDR1 SGHTA, CDR2 FQGNSA. The CDR3 covers 15 residues. DNA for the CDR3: TGTGCCAGCAGCTTGGAGAGACTACTTACAGATACGCAGTATTTT. Its translation: CASSLERLLTDTQYF.

The CDR3 protein is CASRVLPNTEAFF. The DNA of the CDR3 is TGTGCCAGCAGAGTACTTCCGAACACTGAAGCTTTCTTT. The genes are TRBV2 and TRBJ1-1; D remains unclear. CDR3 length: 13 residues. The V gene lost 6 bases and the J gene lost 1 base, with 9 bases spanning the gap. Germline CDR1 is SNHLY and CDR2 is FYNNEI.

This chain links TRBV6-1 with TRBJ1-5, with D perhaps matching TRBD1 (6 bases). The CDR3 has 15 amino acids. V was shortened by 0 bases and J by 4 bases, with 10 bases between the two germline ends. Germline V gene data show CDR1 as MNHNS and CDR2 as SASEGT. CDR3 DNA: TGTGCCAGCAGTGAAGCGTTAGGGGGAAATCAGCCCCAGCATTTT. This encodes CASSEALGGNQPQHF.

The V call is TRBV5-1, the J call TRBJ1-1, with 7 bases that match TRBD1. With 4 bases clipped from V and 4 bases from J, the junction kept 10 bases outside the gene matches. Germline V gene lookup returns CDR1 SGHRS and CDR2 YFSETQ. This CDR3 is 15 amino acids long. The CDR3 spells CASSDYDRDATEAFF. In DNA, the CDR3 is TGCGCCAGCAGCGACTACGACAGGGACGCCACTGAAGCTTTCTTT.

J is TRBJ1-2 and V is TRBV2; possibly TRBD1 for D (5 bases). The CDR3 spans 12 residues. Germline-derived CDR1 and CDR2 are SNHLY and FYNNEI. V was trimmed by 5 bases and J by 8 bases, leaving 12 bases between them. The CDR3 bases are TGTGCCAGCAGTTGGCAGGAGGGGGGCTACACCTTC. Its translation: CASSWQEGGYTF.

The chain joins TRBV5-1 to TRBJ1-1; the match to TRBD1 covers 9 bases. The CDR3 runs to 14 residues. Trimming at V came to 4 bases and at J to 5 bases, leaving 6 bases not matched to a gene. CDR1 and CDR2 (germline): SGHRS, YFSETQ. The CDR3 DNA reads as TGCGCCAGCAGCCCGGGACAGGGACAGACTGAAGCTTTCTTT. Encoded protein: CASSPGQGQTEAFF.

This rearrangement joins TRBV4-1 to TRBJ2-3, with 11 bases matching TRBD2. The CDR3 sequence is 16 residues long. Germline CDR1 MGHRA, CDR2 YSYEKL. The V segment lost 1 base and the J segment 4 bases; nucleotides outside the gene matches: 4. The CDR3 spells CASSQGTSGLADTQYF. The CDR3 region has the DNA TGCGCCAGCAGCCAAGGGACTAGCGGGTTAGCAGATACGCAGTATTTT.

DNA for the CDR3: TGTGCCAGTAGTATATTTGGCCGGATGGGACAGTACGACAATGAGCAGTTCTTC. Protein: CASSIFGRMGQYDNEQFF. The chain combines TRBV19 with TRBJ2-1, with 7 bases lining up with TRBD1. Germline-derived CDR1 and CDR2 are LNHDA and SQIVND (reference sequence). Trimming removed 2 bases from V and 5 bases from J; junction bases left unmatched: 15. CDR3 size: 18 residues.

The V and J genes are TRBV25-1 and TRBJ2-5; tentative D call: TRBD1 (6 bases). Trimming left V 3 bases short and J 0 bases short, with 14 bases between. The CDR3 spans 16 residues. Germline CDR1 and CDR2: MGHDK and SYGVNS. Written as DNA, the CDR3 is TGTGCCAGCAGTGACCCGACAGGACCCGACCAAGAGACCCAGTACTTC. It encodes CASSDPTGPDQETQYF.

V gene TRBV7-9 combines with J gene TRBJ1-2, with unresolved D. Germline CDR1 reads SEHNR; CDR2 reads FQNEAQ (reference sequence). V dropped 1 base and J dropped 5 bases, with 11 bases sitting between them. The CDR3 totals 14 residues. CDR3 protein: CASSLVWERYGYTF. CDR3 in DNA: TGTGCCAGCAGCTTAGTCTGGGAGCGATATGGCTACACCTTC.

This sequence joins TRBV5-6 and TRBJ1-3; 9 bases align to TRBD1. There are 15 residues in the CDR3. Germline V gene sequence: CDR1 SGHDT, CDR2 YYEEEE. V shed 4 bases, J shed 2 bases, and the junction held 4 bases outside the gene matches. CDR3 bases: TGTGCCAGCAGCCTTACAGGGGGCCCTGGAAACACCATATATTTT. Protein product: CASSLTGGPGNTIYF.

The chain recombines TRBV5-4 with TRBJ2-5; 7 bases map to TRBD1. Losses at the gene ends were 4 bases for V and 5 bases for J; bases not matched to a gene: 5. This CDR3 region has 13 residues. Germline values: CDR1 SGHNT, CDR2 YYREEE (reference sequence). The CDR3 nucleotides are TGTGCCAGCAGCCCGGGACAGCGGGAGACCCAGTACTTC. It specifies CASSPGQRETQYF.

The rearrangement links TRBV3-1 (or the pseudogene TRBV3-2) to TRBJ1-6; D ambiguous. Per the germline V gene, CDR1 is LGHDT and CDR2 is YNNKEL (reference sequence). The CDR3 has 16 residues. V was cut by 4 bases and J by 8 bases, with 18 bases left in between. CDR3 DNA: TGTGCCAGCAGCCCGCCGGTAAGTCCCCGGGATTCACCCCTCCACTTT. Translating it yields CASSPPVSPRDSPLHF.

The chain links TRBV7-9 to TRBJ1-2, with D perhaps TRBD1 (6 bases). Germline V lookup: CDR1 SEHNR, CDR2 FQNEAQ (reference sequence). The CDR3 runs to 15 residues. The ends were cut back, 5 bases at V and 0 bases at J, with 13 bases in the middle. CDR3 nucleotides: TGTGCCAGCAGCCCTCTTAGGGGGACTAACTATGGCTACACCTTC. Protein product: CASSPLRGTNYGYTF.

The chain has TRBV5-1 and TRBJ1-3, with no clear D. V lost 0 bases, J lost 0 bases, and 7 bases lay in between. Germline assignment: CDR1 SGHRS and CDR2 YFSETQ. The CDR3 spans 15 residues. The CDR3, as DNA: TGCGCCAGCAGCTTGGTGTCGAGCTCTGGAAACACCATATATTTT. Protein: CASSLVSSSGNTIYF.

V and J are TRBV7-8 and TRBJ1-3, with D possibly being TRBD1 (5 bases). The CDR3 contains 16 residues. The germline V and J ends were trimmed by 1 base and 4 bases, with 14 bases remaining between them. Germline CDR1 SGHVS, CDR2 FQNEAQ. The CDR3 region is CASSLGGGAAGNTIYF. Here the CDR3 DNA reads TGTGCCAGCAGCTTAGGGGGGGGTGCGGCGGGAAACACCATATATTTT.

The chain links TRBV12-5 to TRBJ1-1; no clear D gene. The V gene's germline CDR1 is LGHNT and CDR2 FRNRAP. The CDR3 extends over 16 amino acids. Trimming stripped 5 bases from V and 0 bases from J, with 16 bases between. The CDR3 loop reads CASGEILGRMNTEAFF. CDR3 nucleotides: TGTGCTAGTGGTGAGATACTAGGACGAATGAACACTGAAGCTTTCTTT.

The chain has TRBV7-3 and TRBJ1-1; 9 bases are shared with TRBD1. V was clipped by 7 bases and J by 5 bases; unmatched bases: 29. The CDR3 loop spans 21 amino acids. Germline CDR1 and CDR2: SGHTA and FQGTGA. Here the CDR3 DNA reads TGTGCCAGCACCTTTAGCCCGGGACAGGGATTTCGGGGAGGCCGCGGGACTGAAGCTTTCTTT. Its translation is CASTFSPGQGFRGGRGTEAFF.

This chain joins TRBV4-1 and TRBJ2-2; TRBD1 agrees at 10 bases. V trimming: 4 bases; J trimming: 7 bases; junction bases outside the gene matches: 12. The CDR3 loop spans 17 amino acids. Germline V gene lookup returns CDR1 MGHRA and CDR2 YSYEKL. The CDR3 DNA follows: TGCGCCAGCAGCCCTGGGGACAGGGGCGCGACGAGCGGGGAGCTGTTTTTT. Residues: CASSPGDRGATSGELFF.